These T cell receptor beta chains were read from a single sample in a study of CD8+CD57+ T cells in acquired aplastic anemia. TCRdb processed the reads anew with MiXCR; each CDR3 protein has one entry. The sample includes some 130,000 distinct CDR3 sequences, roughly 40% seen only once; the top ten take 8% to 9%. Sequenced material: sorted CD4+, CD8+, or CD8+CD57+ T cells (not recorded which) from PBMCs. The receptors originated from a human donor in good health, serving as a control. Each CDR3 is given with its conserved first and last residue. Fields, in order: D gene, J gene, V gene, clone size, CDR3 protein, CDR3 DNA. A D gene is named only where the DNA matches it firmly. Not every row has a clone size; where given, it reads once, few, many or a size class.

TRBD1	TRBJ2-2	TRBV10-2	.	CASSGDRVAGELFF	TGCGCCAGCAGTGGGGACAGAGTGGCCGGGGAGCTGTTTTTT
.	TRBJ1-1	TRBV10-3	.	CAISPRGRHTEAFF	TGTGCCATCAGCCCGAGGGGACGGCACACTGAAGCTTTCTTT
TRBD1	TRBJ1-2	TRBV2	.	CASTDRGFYGYTF	TGTGCCAGCACCGACAGGGGCTTCTATGGCTACACCTTC
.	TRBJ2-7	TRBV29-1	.	CSVAHRLRYEQYF	TGCAGCGTTGCTCATCGATTAAGGTACGAGCAGTACTTC
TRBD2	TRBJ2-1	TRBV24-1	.	CATSYSTSGLAGLDEQFF	TGTGCCACCAGTTACTCTACTTCGGGACTAGCGGGCCTCGATGAGCAGTTCTTC
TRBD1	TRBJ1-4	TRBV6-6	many	CASSYRQGGLFF	TGTGCCAGCAGTTACCGACAGGGAGGTCTGTTTTTT
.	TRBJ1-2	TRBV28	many	CASTSTGSVVHGYTF	TGTGCCAGCACCTCGACAGGAAGCGTAGTCCATGGCTACACCTTC
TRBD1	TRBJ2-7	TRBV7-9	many	CASRKTGTGSYEQYF	TGTGCCAGCAGGAAGACCGGGACAGGGTCGTACGAGCAGTACTTC
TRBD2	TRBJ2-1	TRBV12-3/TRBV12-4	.	CASKSPRGLAGPNEQFF	TGTGCCAGCAAGTCCCCCAGGGGACTAGCGGGGCCCAATGAGCAGTTCTTC
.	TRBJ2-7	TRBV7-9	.	CASSLTQGAYEQYF	TGTGCCAGCAGCTTGACGCAGGGAGCCTACGAGCAGTACTTC
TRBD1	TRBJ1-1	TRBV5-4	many	CASSKGQGVSMNTEAFF	TGTGCCAGCAGCAAGGGACAGGGGGTTAGCATGAACACTGAAGCTTTCTTT
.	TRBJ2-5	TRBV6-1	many	CASSESSRETQYF	TGTGCCAGCAGTGAATCCAGTCGCGAGACCCAGTACTTC
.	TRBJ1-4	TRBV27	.	CASSWGHPREKLFF	TGTGCCAGCAGTTGGGGACACCCGAGGGAAAAACTGTTTTTT
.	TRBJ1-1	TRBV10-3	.	CAISEGGGPGNTEAFF	TGTGCCATCAGTGAGGGGGGGGGCCCTGGAAACACTGAAGCTTTCTTT
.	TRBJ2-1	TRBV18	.	CASSPPYNEQFF	TGTGCCAGCTCACCACCCTACAATGAGCAGTTCTTC
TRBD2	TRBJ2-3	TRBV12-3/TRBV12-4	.	CASSQGLAGTDTQYF	TGTGCCAGCAGTCAGGGACTAGCGGGCACAGATACGCAGTATTTT
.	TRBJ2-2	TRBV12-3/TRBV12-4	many	CASSLWRPELFF	TGTGCCAGCAGTTTGTGGCGGCCGGAGCTGTTTTTT
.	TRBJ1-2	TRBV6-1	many	CASSRTAYGYTF	TGTGCCAGCAGTCGGACGGCATATGGCTACACCTTC
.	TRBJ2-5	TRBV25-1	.	CASSQVGGAGETQYF	TGTGCCAGCAGCCAGGTGGGGGGGGCGGGGGAGACCCAGTACTTC
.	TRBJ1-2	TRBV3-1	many	CASSQVRAGDGYTF	TGTGCCAGCAGCCAAGTCCGGGCAGGGGACGGCTACACCTTC